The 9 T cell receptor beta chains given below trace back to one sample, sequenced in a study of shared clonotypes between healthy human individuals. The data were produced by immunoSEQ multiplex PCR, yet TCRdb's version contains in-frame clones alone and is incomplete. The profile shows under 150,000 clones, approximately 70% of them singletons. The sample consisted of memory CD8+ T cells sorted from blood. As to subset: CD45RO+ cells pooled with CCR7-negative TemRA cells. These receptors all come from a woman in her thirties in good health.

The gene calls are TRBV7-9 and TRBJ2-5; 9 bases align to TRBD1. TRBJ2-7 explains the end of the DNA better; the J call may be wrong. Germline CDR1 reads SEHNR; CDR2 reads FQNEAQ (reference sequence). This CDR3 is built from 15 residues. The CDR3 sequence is CASSFAQGAKYEQYF. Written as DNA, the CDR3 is TGTGCCAGCAGCTTTGCACAGGGGGCGAAGTACGAGCAGTACTTC.

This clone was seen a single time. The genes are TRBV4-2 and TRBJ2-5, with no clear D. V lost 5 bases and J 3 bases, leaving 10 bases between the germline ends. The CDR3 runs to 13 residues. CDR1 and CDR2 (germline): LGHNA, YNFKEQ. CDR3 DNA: TGTGCCAGCAGCTTGGAGCACAAAGAGACCCAGTACTTC. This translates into CASSLEHKETQYF.

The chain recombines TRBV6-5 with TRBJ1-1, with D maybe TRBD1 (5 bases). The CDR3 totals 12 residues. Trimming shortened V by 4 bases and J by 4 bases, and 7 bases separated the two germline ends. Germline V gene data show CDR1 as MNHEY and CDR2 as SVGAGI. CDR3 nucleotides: TGTGCCAGCAGTTGGAGGGGCACTGAAGCTTTCTTT. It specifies CASSWRGTEAFF.

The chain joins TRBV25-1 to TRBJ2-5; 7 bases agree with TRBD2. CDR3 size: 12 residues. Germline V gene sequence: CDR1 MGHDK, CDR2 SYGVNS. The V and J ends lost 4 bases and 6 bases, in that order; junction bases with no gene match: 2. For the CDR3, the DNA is TGTGCCAGCAGTGTGGGGACTAAGACCCAGTACTTC. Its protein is CASSVGTKTQYF. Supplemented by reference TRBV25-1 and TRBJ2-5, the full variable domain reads EADIYQTPRYLVIGTGKKITLECSQTMGHDKMYWYQQDPGMELHLIHYSYGVNSTEKGDLSSESTVSRIRTEHFPLTLESARPSHTSQYLCASSVGTKTQYFGPGTRLLVL.

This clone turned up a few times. DNA for the CDR3: TGCAGCGTTCTATCGGGAGTGAGTTTGGATGAGCAGTTCTTC. It translates to CSVLSGVSLDEQFF. This chain joins TRBV29-1 and TRBJ2-1; D perhaps matches TRBD2 (6 bases). The CDR3 length is 14 residues. V dropped 5 bases and J dropped 8 bases, with 19 bases sitting between them. The germline CDR1 and CDR2 sequences are SQVTM and ANQGSEA.

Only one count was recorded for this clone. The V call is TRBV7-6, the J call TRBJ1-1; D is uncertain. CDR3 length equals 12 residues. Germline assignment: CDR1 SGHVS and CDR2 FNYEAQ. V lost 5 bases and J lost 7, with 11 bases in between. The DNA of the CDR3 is TGTGCCAGCAGCCCCCAAAAGCTTGAAGCTTTCTTT. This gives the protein CASSPQKLEAFF.

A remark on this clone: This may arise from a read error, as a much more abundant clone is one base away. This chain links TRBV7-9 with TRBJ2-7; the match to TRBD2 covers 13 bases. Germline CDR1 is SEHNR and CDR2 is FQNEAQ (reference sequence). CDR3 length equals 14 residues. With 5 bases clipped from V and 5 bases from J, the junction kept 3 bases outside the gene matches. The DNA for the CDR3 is TGTGCCAGCAGCCCCGGACTAGCGGGAGACGAGCAGTACTTC. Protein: CASSPGLAGDEQYF.

CDR3 loop: CASSSLGGPPYNEQFF. As DNA, the CDR3 is TGTGCCAGCAGCTCCCTGGGGGGACCACCCTACAATGAGCAGTTCTTC. The rearrangement links TRBV5-4 to TRBJ2-1; possibly TRBD2 for D (6 bases). CDR1 and CDR2 from the germline V gene are SGHNT and YYREEE (reference sequence). V shed 3 bases and J shed 2 bases, with 15 bases lying between them. This CDR3 region has 16 residues.

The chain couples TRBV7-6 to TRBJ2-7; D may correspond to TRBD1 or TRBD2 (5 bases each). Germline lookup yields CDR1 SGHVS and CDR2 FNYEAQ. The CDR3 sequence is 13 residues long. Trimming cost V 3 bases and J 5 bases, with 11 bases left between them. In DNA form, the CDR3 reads TGTGCCAGCAGCTTGAGGAGAGGGGACGAGCAGTACTTC. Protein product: CASSLRRGDEQYF.